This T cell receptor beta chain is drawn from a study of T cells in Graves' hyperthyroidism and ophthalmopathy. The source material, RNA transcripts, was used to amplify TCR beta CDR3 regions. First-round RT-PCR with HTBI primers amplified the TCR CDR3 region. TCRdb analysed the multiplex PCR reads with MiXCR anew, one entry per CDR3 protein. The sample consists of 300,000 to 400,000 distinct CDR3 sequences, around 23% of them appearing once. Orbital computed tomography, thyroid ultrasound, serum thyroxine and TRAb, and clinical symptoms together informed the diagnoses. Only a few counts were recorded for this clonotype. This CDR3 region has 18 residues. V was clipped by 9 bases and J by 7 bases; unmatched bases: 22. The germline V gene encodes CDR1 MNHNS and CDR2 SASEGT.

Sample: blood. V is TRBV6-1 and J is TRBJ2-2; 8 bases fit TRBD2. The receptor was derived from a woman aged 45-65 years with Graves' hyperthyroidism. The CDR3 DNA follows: TGTGCCAGTGCTACCCGCTTGTGGACTAGCCATCAGGTCGGGGAGCTGTTTTTT. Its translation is CASATRLWTSHQVGELFF.